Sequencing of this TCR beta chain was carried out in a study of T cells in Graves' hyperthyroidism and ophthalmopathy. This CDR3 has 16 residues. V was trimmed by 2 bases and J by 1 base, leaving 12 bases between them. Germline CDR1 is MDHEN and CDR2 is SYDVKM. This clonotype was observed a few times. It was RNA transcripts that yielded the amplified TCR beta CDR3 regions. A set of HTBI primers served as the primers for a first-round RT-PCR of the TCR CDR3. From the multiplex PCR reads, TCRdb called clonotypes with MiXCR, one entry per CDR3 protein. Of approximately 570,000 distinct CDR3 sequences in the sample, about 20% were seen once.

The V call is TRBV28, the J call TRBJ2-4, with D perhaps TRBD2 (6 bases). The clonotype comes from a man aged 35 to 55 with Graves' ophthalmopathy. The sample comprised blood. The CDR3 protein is CASSLAGSGAKNIQYF. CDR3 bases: TGTGCCAGCAGTTTAGCCGGGAGTGGGGCCAAAAACATTCAGTACTTC.